The entry below describes one T cell receptor (beta chain). The antigen remains undetermined. Some clones are missing from TCRdb's copy, which holds only in-frame ones; the method was immunoSEQ multiplex PCR. The profile shows hundreds of thousands of clones, 80% to 90% of them singletons. The sample belongs to a study of Ad26.COV2.S vaccination and SARS-CoV-2 variants. Study as a whole: A participant enrolled in the COV1001 Ad26.COV2.S trial arm provided the sample. Ad26.COV2.S shots went into the muscle once or twice, 56 days apart. General study points: In TCR breadth and depth analyses, total T cell responses may have been underestimated.

Sample treatment: some 20 received Ad26.COV2.S at low or high dose, single or two shots; 5 received placebo; per-sample allocation not given. Sampling was done on day 63 after the first vaccine or placebo injection. It was Wuhan-strain SARS-CoV-2 spike that the Ad26 vaccine vector expressed. This CDR3 has 16 residues. V was clipped by 3 bases and J by 0 bases, with 15 bases between them. CDR1 and CDR2 from the germline V gene are DFQATT and SNEGSKA (reference sequence). J is TRBJ1-3 and V is TRBV20-1; the D is unclear. This clonotype was sampled from a person aged 18 to 59 who received the Ad26.COV2.S COVID-19 vaccine or a placebo. This specimen consisted of peripheral blood, obtained in a trial of Ad26.COV2.S vaccine versus placebo. Here the CDR3 DNA reads TGCAGTGCTAGTAAGGGTGCGTTAGTCTCTGGAAACACCATATATTTT. Its translation: CSASKGALVSGNTIYF.